These 5 T cell receptor beta chains share one sample of origin, sequenced in a study of cytomegalovirus exposure and HLA in healthy donors. Primers included in the PCR were 60 Vbeta and 13 Jbeta primers. Produced via immunoSEQ multiplex PCR; TCRdb's table is partial and in-frame only. The table includes some 120,000 clones, around 75% detected once. Specimen: PBMCs. Receptor source: a woman aged 25 to 45 in good health and CMV-seronegative.

The CDR3 nucleotides read TGTGCCAGCAGCAAAGCGGGCGCCGCGAGATCTTTCTTT. Amino acids: CASSKAGAARSFF. The V and J genes are TRBV21-1 and TRBJ1-1; no DNA check was done on the table's D call, TRBD1. TRBV21-1 is assigned pseudogene status. The CDR3 loop spans 13 amino acids.

The V gene is TRBV7-3, the J gene TRBJ2-5, with TRBD1 matching over 8 bases. The trim removed 2 bases at V and 5 bases at J, leaving 4 bases unmatched. This CDR3 comprises 14 residues. Germline V gene lookup returns CDR1 SGHTA and CDR2 FQGTGA. The DNA for the CDR3 is TGTGCCAGCAGCTTAGCAGGGGGCATGGAGACCCAGTACTTC. Translating it yields CASSLAGGMETQYF. Together with reference TRBV7-3 and TRBJ2-5, the CDR3 gives the full variable domain: GAGVSQTPSNKVTEKGKYVELRCDPISGHTALYWYRQSLGQGPEFLIYFQGTGAADDSGLPNDRFFAVRPEGSVSTLKIQRTERGDSAVYLCASSLAGGMETQYFGPGTRLLVL.

The J gene is TRBJ1-1, the V gene TRBV2; perhaps TRBD1 as D (5 bases). The CDR3 has 13 residues. Trimming took off 10 bases at V and 6 bases at J, with 18 bases between the two ends. CDR1 SNHLY and CDR2 FYNNEI come from the germline V gene. Here the CDR3 DNA reads TGTGCCACTGTTGGGGTGGGGGGGGCTGAAGCTTTCTTT. It specifies CATVGVGGAEAFF.

This chain links TRBV15 with TRBJ1-1; D not resolved. Germline V lookup: CDR1 LNHNV, CDR2 YYDKDF (reference sequence). This CDR3 has 14 residues. V was cut by 4 bases and J by 5 bases, with 14 bases left in between. The CDR3 sequence: CATSIDTSGTEAFF. In DNA form, the CDR3 reads TGTGCCACCAGCATTGACACCTCGGGAACTGAAGCTTTCTTT.

V is TRBV14 and J is TRBJ1-2; 7 bases line up with TRBD1. The CDR3 is made up of 12 amino acids. The germline V gene encodes CDR1 SGHDN and CDR2 FVKESK. V lost 4 bases and J lost 5; bases outside the gene matches: 1. CDR3 in DNA: TGTGCCAGCAGCCTACAGGGGTATGGCTACACCTTC. Residues: CASSLQGYGYTF.